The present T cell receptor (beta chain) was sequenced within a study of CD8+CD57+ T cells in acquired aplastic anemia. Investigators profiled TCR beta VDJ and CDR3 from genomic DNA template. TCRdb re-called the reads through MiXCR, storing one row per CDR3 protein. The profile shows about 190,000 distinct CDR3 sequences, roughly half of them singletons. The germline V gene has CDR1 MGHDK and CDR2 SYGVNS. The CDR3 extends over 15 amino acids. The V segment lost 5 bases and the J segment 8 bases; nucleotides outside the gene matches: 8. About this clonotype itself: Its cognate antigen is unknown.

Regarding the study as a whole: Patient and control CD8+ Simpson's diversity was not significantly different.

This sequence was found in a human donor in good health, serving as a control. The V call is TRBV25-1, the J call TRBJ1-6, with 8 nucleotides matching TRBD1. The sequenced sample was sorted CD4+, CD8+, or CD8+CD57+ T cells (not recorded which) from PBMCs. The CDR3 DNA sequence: TGTGCCAGCAGTTCACCGGGACAGGTCGATTCACCCCTCCACTTT. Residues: CASSSPGQVDSPLHF.